The clone carrying this T cell receptor (beta chain) was detected only once. Methods used by the authors: It was from reference gene primer amplification that nucleated cell counts were estimated. Produced via immunoSEQ multiplex PCR; TCRdb's table is partial and in-frame only. V, J and clone size are taken as reported in that table, and D and trimming were inferred from the DNA itself. There are some 250,000 clones in the sample; 70% to 80% occur only once, and about 3.1% lies in the top ten. This CDR3 comprises 15 residues. V lost 6 bases and J lost 3, with 18 bases in between. CDR1 MNHEY and CDR2 SMNVEV come from the germline V gene (reference sequence). The data were taken from a study of blood T cell repertoires in COVID-19. At the level of the study: COVID-19 samples collected from the United States, Italy and Spain covered acute and convalescent phases. Nucleic acid was either cDNA or gDNA, and it came from T cells, B-cell-depleted T cells, or PBMCs.

Sequencing used peripheral blood. The TCR comes from an elderly woman with acute or convalescent COVID-19. The J gene is TRBJ2-7, the V gene TRBV27, with a weak D call TRBD2 (6 bases). The CDR3 DNA reads as TGTGCCAGCAGGAAGAGCATGGCCGGGGGCTACGAGCAGTACTTC. This encodes CASRKSMAGGYEQYF.